This T cell receptor beta chain was sequenced in a study of blood T cell repertoires in COVID-19. Overall study context: Acute and convalescent COVID-19 specimens originated in the United States, Italy and Spain. PBMCs, B-cell-depleted T cells, or T cells provided the cDNA or gDNA that made up the material.

Original handling: Amplifying reference gene primers gave estimates of nucleated cell counts. Generated by immunoSEQ multiplex PCR, the TCRdb table keeps only in-frame clones and is missing some. Clonal size and the V and J genes are those of that table, whereas D and trimming came from the DNA. The repertoire holds 200,000 to 300,000 clones, with around 88% as singletons. The V gene's germline CDR1 is SGHRS and CDR2 YFSETQ. V lost 1 base, J lost 8 bases, and 15 bases lay in between. The CDR3 has 14 residues. V gene TRBV5-1 combines with J gene TRBJ1-2, with TRBD1 as a possible D gene (6 bases). What was sequenced was peripheral blood. This TCR derives from a young man with active or convalescent COVID-19. The CDR3 DNA is TGCGCCAGCAGCTTGATGGCGCGGGGGGCGGGCTACACCTTC. This encodes CASSLMARGAGYTF.